This T cell receptor (beta chain) was observed in a study of T-cell memory formation after mild COVID-19. Trimming shortened V by 8 bases and J by 5 bases, and 13 bases separated the two germline ends. Germline CDR1 ENHRY, CDR2 SYGVKD. The CDR3 is 12 residues long. TCRdb re-called the 5' RACE reads with MiXCR, one entry per CDR3 protein. Among approximately 290,000 distinct CDR3 sequences listed, approximately 8.4% were seen once. Findings and limits, study-wide: Still unconfirmed is whether the second-wave clones peaking on day 37 recognized SARS-CoV-2. Later expanders leaned toward CD4+, whereas clones contracting from day 15 to 85 were balanced CD4/CD8.

This clonotype was detected only a few times. Its target is not known. The sample taken for sequencing was PBMCs or a T cell subset sorted from them (not recorded which). This chain uses TRBV10-3 with TRBJ2-7; TRBD1 might be the D (7 bases). The receptor's source is a man in his late teens or twenties who had mild COVID-19 (a few samples of this study predate the infection). Cell type and time point are not known. In DNA form, the CDR3 reads TGTGCCATCCAGGGGGGAGTCAACGAGCAGTACTTC. Encoded protein: CAIQGGVNEQYF.